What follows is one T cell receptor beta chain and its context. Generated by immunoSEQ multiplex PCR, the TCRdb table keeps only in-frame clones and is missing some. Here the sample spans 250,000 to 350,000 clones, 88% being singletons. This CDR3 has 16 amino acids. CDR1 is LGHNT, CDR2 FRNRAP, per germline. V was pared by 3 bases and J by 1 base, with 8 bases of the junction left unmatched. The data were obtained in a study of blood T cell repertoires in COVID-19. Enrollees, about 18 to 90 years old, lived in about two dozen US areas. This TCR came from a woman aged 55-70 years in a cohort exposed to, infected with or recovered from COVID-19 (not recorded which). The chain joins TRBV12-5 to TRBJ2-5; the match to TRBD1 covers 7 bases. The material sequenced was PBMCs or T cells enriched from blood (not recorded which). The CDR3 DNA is TGTGCTAGTGGTTTAGAGGACAGGCCGATCCAAGAGACCCAGTACTTC. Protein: CASGLEDRPIQETQYF.